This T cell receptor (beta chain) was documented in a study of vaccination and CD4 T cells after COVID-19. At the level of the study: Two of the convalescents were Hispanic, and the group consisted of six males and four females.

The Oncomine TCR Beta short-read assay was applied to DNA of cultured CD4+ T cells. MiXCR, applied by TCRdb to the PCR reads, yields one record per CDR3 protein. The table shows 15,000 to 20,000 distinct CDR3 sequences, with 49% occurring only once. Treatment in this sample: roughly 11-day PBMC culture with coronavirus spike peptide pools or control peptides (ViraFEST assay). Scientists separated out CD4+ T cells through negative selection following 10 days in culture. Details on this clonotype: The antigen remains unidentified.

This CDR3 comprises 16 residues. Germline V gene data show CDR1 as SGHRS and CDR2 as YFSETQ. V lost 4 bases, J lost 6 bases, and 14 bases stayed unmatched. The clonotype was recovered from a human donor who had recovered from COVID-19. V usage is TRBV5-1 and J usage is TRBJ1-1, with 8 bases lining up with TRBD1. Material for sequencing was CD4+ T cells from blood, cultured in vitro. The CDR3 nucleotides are TGCGCCAGCAGCAGCAGACAGGGGACGAGAATCGCTGAAGCTTTCTTT. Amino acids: CASSSRQGTRIAEAFF.